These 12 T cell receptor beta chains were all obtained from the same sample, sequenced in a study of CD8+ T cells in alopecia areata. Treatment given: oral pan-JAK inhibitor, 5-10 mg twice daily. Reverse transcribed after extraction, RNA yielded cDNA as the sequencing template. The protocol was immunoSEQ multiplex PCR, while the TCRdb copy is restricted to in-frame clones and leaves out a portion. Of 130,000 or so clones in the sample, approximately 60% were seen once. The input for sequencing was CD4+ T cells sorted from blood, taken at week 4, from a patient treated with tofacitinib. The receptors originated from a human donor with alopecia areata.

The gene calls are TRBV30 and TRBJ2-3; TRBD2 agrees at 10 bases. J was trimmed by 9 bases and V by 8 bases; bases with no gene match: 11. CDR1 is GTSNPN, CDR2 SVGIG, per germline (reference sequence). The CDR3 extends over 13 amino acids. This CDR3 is CAGRAGGPGTQYF. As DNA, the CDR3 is TGTGCCGGAAGAGCGGGAGGGCCCGGGACGCAGTATTTT.

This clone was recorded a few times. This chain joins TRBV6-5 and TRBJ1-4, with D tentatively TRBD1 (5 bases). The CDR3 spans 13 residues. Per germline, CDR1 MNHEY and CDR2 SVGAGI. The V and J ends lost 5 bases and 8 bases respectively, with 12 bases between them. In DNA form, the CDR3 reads TGTGCCAGCAGTGAGACGCGGGGCGAAAAACTGTTTTTT. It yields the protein CASSETRGEKLFF.

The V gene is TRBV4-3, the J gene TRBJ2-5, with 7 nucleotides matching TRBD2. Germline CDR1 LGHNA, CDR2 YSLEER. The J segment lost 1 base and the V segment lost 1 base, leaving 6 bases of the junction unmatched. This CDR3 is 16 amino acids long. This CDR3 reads CASSQGAAGSQETQYF. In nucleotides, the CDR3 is TGCGCCAGCAGCCAAGGGGCAGCGGGGTCCCAAGAGACCCAGTACTTC.

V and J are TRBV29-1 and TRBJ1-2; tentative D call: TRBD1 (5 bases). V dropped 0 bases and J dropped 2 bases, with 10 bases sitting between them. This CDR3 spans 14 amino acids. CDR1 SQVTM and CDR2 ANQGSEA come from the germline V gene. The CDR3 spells CSVEEFQGNYGYTF. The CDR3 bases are TGCAGCGTTGAAGAGTTTCAGGGAAACTATGGCTACACCTTC. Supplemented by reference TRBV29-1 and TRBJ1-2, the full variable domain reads SAVISQKPSRDICQRGTSLTIQCQVDSQVTMMFWYRQQPGQSLTLIATANQGSEATYESGFVIDKFPISRPNLTFSTLTVSNMSPEDSSIYLCSVEEFQGNYGYTFGSGTRLTVV.

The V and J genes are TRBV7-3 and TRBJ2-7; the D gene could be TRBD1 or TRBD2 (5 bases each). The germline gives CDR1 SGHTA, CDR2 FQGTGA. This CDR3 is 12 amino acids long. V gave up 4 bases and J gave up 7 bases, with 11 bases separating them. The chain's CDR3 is CASSWDQREQYF. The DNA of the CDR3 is TGTGCCAGCAGCTGGGACCAGAGGGAGCAGTACTTC.

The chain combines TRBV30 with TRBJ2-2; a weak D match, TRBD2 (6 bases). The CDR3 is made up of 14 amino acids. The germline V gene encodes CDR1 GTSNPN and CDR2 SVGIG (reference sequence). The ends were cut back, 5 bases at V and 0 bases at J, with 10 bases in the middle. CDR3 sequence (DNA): TGTGCCTGGCGGTCGGGGGCGAACACCGGGGAGCTGTTTTTT. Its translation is CAWRSGANTGELFF.

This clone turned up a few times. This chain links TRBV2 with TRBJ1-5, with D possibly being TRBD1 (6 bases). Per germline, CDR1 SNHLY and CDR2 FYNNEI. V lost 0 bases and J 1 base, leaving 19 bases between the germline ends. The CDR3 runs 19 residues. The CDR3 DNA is TGTGCCAGCAGTGAAGCTGGCAGGGGTGGAGTCCGGAGCAATCAGCCCCAGCATTTT. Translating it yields CASSEAGRGGVRSNQPQHF.

CDR3 protein: CASSLGWAEMNTEAFF. DNA for the CDR3: TGCGCCAGCAGCCTGGGGTGGGCCGAGATGAACACTGAAGCTTTCTTT. V and J are TRBV5-1 and TRBJ1-1; D is ambiguous. This CDR3 spans 16 amino acids. Germline values: CDR1 SGHRS, CDR2 YFSETQ. Trimming removed 4 bases from V and 0 bases from J, with 16 bases in between.

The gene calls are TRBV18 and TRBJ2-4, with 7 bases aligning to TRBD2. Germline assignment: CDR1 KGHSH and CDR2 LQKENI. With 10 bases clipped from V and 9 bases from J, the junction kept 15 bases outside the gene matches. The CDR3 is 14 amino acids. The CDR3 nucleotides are TGTGCCACCTCCCCCGGGACTAACATCCCCATTCAGTACTTC. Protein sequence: CATSPGTNIPIQYF.

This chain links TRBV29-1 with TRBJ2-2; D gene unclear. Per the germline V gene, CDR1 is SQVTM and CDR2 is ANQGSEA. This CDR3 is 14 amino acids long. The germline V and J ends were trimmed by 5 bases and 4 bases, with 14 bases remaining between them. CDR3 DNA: TGCAGCGTTCAGGTTTACTTCCCCACCGGGGAGCTGTTTTTT. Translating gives CSVQVYFPTGELFF.

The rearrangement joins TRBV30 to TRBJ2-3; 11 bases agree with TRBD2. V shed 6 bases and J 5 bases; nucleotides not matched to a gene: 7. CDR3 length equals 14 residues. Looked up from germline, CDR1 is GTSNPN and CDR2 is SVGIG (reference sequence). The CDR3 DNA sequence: TGTGCCTGCCAGACTAGCGGGAAGGTAGATACGCAGTATTTT. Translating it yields CACQTSGKVDTQYF.

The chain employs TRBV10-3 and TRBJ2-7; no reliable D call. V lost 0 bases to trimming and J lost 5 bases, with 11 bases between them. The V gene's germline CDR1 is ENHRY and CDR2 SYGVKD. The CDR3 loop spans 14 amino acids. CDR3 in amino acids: CAISESTRSDEQYF. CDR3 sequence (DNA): TGTGCCATCAGTGAGTCGACTCGGAGTGACGAGCAGTACTTC.